The 25 T cell receptor beta chains below were found in one sample sequenced in a study of CD8 T cells in Susac syndrome. RNA amounts of 0.5 to 1 ug underwent reverse transcription with random hexamers. A single record per CDR3 protein comes from TCRdb applying MiXCR to the immunoSEQ multiplex PCR reads. The sample lists about 300,000 distinct CDR3 sequences, roughly 85% occurring once. Material: CD8+ T cells from PBMCs. The receptors come from a human donor with multiple sclerosis.

V and J are TRBV13 and TRBJ2-1; TRBD2 matches at 10 bases. V shed 2 bases, J shed 8 bases, and the junction held 6 bases outside the gene matches. Germline CDR1 reads PRHDT; CDR2 reads FYEKMQ (reference sequence). The CDR3 is made up of 15 amino acids. CDR3 nucleotide sequence: TGTGCCAGCAGCTTATTACTAGCGGGAACGTATGAGCAGTTCTTC. Encoded protein: CASSLLLAGTYEQFF.

This clonotype appeared once. The DNA for the CDR3 is TGCGCCAGCAGCCAGATTACTAGCGGGAGGGCCGGATCCGGGGAGCTGTTTTTT. Translation gives CASSQITSGRAGSGELFF. The gene calls are TRBV4-3 and TRBJ2-2, with 13 positions matching TRBD2. The length of the CDR3 is 18 residues. With 3 bases clipped from V and 6 bases from J, the junction kept 10 bases outside the gene matches. CDR1 is LGHNA and CDR2 is YSLEER in the germline V gene.

The rearrangement uses TRBV7-9 and TRBJ1-3, with 7 bases identical to TRBD1. Germline CDR1 and CDR2: SEHNR and FQNEAQ (reference sequence). The length of the CDR3 is 15 residues. Trimming cost V 6 bases and J 0 bases; bases outside gene matches: 5. The CDR3 loop is CASRGDRVSGNTIYF. CDR3 coding DNA: TGTGCCAGCAGGGGTGACAGGGTCTCTGGAAACACCATATATTTT.

V usage is TRBV4-3 and J usage is TRBJ2-1; D gene ambiguous. The CDR3 length is 15 residues. Germline lookup yields CDR1 LGHNA and CDR2 YSLEER. Trimming cost V 1 base and J 6 bases, with 13 bases left between them. The CDR3 is CASSQVGLEFNEQFF. The CDR3 DNA reads as TGCGCCAGCAGCCAAGTGGGCCTAGAGTTCAATGAGCAGTTCTTC.

The chain uses TRBV20-1 and TRBJ2-1; D unresolved. This CDR3 has 11 residues. V lost 5 bases and J 4 bases, leaving 6 bases between the germline ends. Germline V lookup: CDR1 DFQATT, CDR2 SNEGSKA (reference sequence). The CDR3 DNA is TGCAGTGCTGCAGAGTACAATGAGCAGTTCTTC. It specifies CSAAEYNEQFF.

This chain uses TRBV19 with TRBJ2-7, with a tentative D call TRBD2 (6 bases). CDR3 size: 14 residues. Looked up from germline, CDR1 is LNHDA and CDR2 is SQIVND (reference sequence). Trimming removed 5 bases at V and 2 bases at J, with 13 bases between. CDR3: CASSAGLVPYEQYF. The CDR3 DNA follows: TGTGCCAGTAGTGCGGGACTCGTCCCCTACGAGCAGTACTTC.

The chain couples TRBV5-1 to TRBJ2-7, with TRBD1 matching over 8 bases. CDR1 is SGHRS and CDR2 is YFSETQ in the germline V gene. CDR3 length: 14 residues. V lost 2 bases, J lost 4 bases, and 5 bases stayed unmatched. The CDR3 region is CASSFQGARYEQYF. CDR3 coding DNA: TGCGCCAGCAGCTTCCAGGGGGCGCGGTACGAGCAGTACTTC.

The V gene is TRBV7-9, the J gene TRBJ2-7; D is undetermined. This CDR3 has 14 residues. Germline V gives CDR1 SEHNR, CDR2 FQNEAQ (reference sequence). Trimming cost V 4 bases and J 6 bases, with 16 bases left between them. The CDR3 sequence: CASSSISGPAEQYF. In DNA form, the CDR3 reads TGTGCCAGCAGCTCAATTAGTGGGCCGGCCGAGCAGTACTTC.

J is TRBJ2-1 and V is TRBV11-2, with a tentative D call TRBD2 (5 bases). This CDR3 is built from 15 residues. Germline-derived CDR1 and CDR2 are SGHAT and FQNNGV. The V end lost 6 bases, the J end lost 8 bases, and 20 bases lay between the germline ends. This CDR3 is CASSSPQEVWDEQFF. CDR3 coding DNA: TGTGCCAGCAGTTCTCCCCAGGAGGTCTGGGATGAGCAGTTCTTC.

This rearrangement joins TRBV27 to TRBJ1-1, with D unclear. The CDR3 is 15 residues long. Per the germline V gene, CDR1 is MNHEY and CDR2 is SMNVEV (reference sequence). Deletions cut 7 bases from V and 0 bases from J, with 15 bases between. CDR3 protein: CASKSHRLMNTEAFF. The CDR3 DNA reads TGTGCCAGCAAGAGTCACCGGCTCATGAACACTGAAGCTTTCTTT.

V usage is TRBV19 and J usage is TRBJ2-1; TRBD2 might be the D (6 bases). This CDR3 is built from 14 residues. Germline values: CDR1 LNHDA, CDR2 SQIVND (reference sequence). The V and J ends lost 5 bases and 5 bases respectively, with 13 bases between them. The CDR3 here is CASSPPRDNNEQFF. CDR3 DNA sequence: TGTGCCAGTAGTCCCCCGCGGGATAACAATGAGCAGTTCTTC. Filled out from reference TRBV19 and TRBJ2-1, the complete variable domain reads DGGITQSPKYLFRKEGQNVTLSCEQNLNHDAMYWYRQDPGQGLRLIYYSQIVNDFQKGDIAEGYSVSREKKESFPLTVTSAQKNPTAFYLCASSPPRDNNEQFFGPGTRLTVL.

The rearrangement joins TRBV19 to TRBJ1-3, with D unclear. Germline V CDR1 and CDR2: LNHDA, SQIVND (reference sequence). V was shortened by 5 bases and J by 0 bases, with 17 bases between the two germline ends. This CDR3 is 17 amino acids long. CDR3 coding DNA: TGTGCCAGTAGTGCCCCCCATAAGGAACTCTCTGGAAACACCATATATTTT. It translates to CASSAPHKELSGNTIYF.

The CDR3 DNA is TGTGCCACCAGTGATTTCGGGAATGGCTACACCTTC. It is translated as CATSDFGNGYTF. The V and J genes are TRBV24-1 and TRBJ1-2; D call uncertain. From germline, CDR1 is KGHDR and CDR2 SFDVKD. V was trimmed by 1 base and J by 6 bases, leaving 5 bases between them. The CDR3 is 12 residues long.

This clonotype was recorded only once. The V and J genes are TRBV20-1 and TRBJ2-1, with D maybe TRBD2 (6 bases). CDR3 length: 16 residues. With 6 bases removed from V and 1 base from J, the gap between germline ends came to 19 bases. In germline, CDR1 is DFQATT, CDR2 SNEGSKA (reference sequence). CDR3 coding DNA: TGCAGTGCCTTAGCCCCGGAGGGGTGGTCCTACAATGAGCAGTTCTTC. Protein sequence: CSALAPEGWSYNEQFF.

As DNA, the CDR3 is TGTGCCTGGAGCTCCGGGACTAGCGGGAGGGATGAGCAGTTCTTC. It encodes CAWSSGTSGRDEQFF. The chain links TRBV30 to TRBJ2-1; 16 bases are a match to TRBD2. The V and J ends lost 3 bases and 8 bases, in that order; junction bases with no gene match: 4. Germline V gene sequence: CDR1 GTSNPN, CDR2 SVGIG (reference sequence). This CDR3 is built from 15 residues.

This chain connects TRBV5-4 to TRBJ1-1; D gene uncertain. This CDR3 is built from 15 residues. V lost 4 bases and J 7 bases, leaving 20 bases between the germline ends. Germline CDR1 reads SGHNT; CDR2 reads YYREEE (reference sequence). Written as DNA, the CDR3 is TGTGCCAGCAGCGGTGTACTGGGCGGTACCAATGAAGCTTTCTTT. Translating gives CASSGVLGGTNEAFF.

This chain uses TRBV5-6 with TRBJ2-7; D ambiguous. Trimming took 0 bases from V and 3 from J, leaving 7 bases between them. This CDR3 contains 13 residues. CDR1 is SGHDT, CDR2 YYEEEE, per germline. In DNA, the CDR3 is TGTGCCAGCAGCTTGGCCTCCCTCTACGAGCAGTACTTC. Residues: CASSLASLYEQYF.

The genes are TRBV28 and TRBJ2-7; 11 positions agree with TRBD2. Germline-derived CDR1 and CDR2 are MDHEN and SYDVKM. V was pared by 5 bases and J by 2 bases, with 8 bases of the junction left unmatched. This CDR3 contains 16 residues. CDR3: CASSRPGLADPYEQYF. The CDR3 bases are TGTGCCAGCAGTCGTCCGGGACTAGCGGATCCCTACGAGCAGTACTTC.

The V call is TRBV7-2, the J call TRBJ2-3, with TRBD2 matching over 8 bases. CDR1 and CDR2 (germline): SGHTA, FQGNSA. After removal of 4 bases from V and 0 bases from J, the junction contained 6 bases not matched to a gene. There are 16 residues in the CDR3. The CDR3 sequence is CASSSGTRPSTDTQYF. The CDR3 bases are TGTGCCAGCAGCTCCGGGACTAGGCCTAGCACAGATACGCAGTATTTT.

There are a few counts of this clonotype. The gene calls are TRBV6-1 and TRBJ2-3, with D maybe TRBD1 (5 bases). V was pared by 5 bases and J by 0 bases, with 18 bases between. Germline CDR1 reads MNHNS; CDR2 reads SASEGT. The CDR3 has 17 amino acids. The DNA of the CDR3 is TGTGCCAGCAGTACCCCCTTGGCAGGGTCTAGCACAGATACGCAGTATTTT. Translating gives CASSTPLAGSSTDTQYF.

The chain links TRBV7-2 to TRBJ1-1; a weak D match, TRBD1 (5 bases). Between the trimmed V and J ends, which lost 10 bases and 4 bases, there was a span of 19 bases. From germline, CDR1 is SGHTA and CDR2 FQGNSA. The CDR3 spans 14 residues. CDR3 protein: CATREGDIVTEAFF. Here the CDR3 DNA reads TGTGCCACTCGCGAAGGGGATATTGTCACTGAAGCTTTCTTT.

This chain uses TRBV28 with TRBJ2-1; D unresolved. V dropped 4 bases and J dropped 3 bases, with 13 bases sitting between them. CDR1 and CDR2 (germline): MDHEN, SYDVKM. This CDR3 has 15 residues. CDR3 sequence (DNA): TGTGCCAGCAGTTCCTCAACAGAAATCTACAATGAGCAGTTCTTC. Translation: CASSSSTEIYNEQFF.

This chain uses TRBV7-9 with TRBJ1-5, with 9 nucleotides matching TRBD1. The CDR3 spans 16 residues. The germline V gene has CDR1 SEHNR and CDR2 FQNEAQ (reference sequence). V was clipped by 5 bases and J by 11 bases; unmatched bases: 16. The CDR3 DNA sequence: TGTGCCAGCAGCGGACCGACAGGGGGACATCAAGGGGCCCAGCATTTT. It translates to CASSGPTGGHQGAQHF.

On this clonotype itself: Relative to the germline gene, one junction end is altered; a read error may explain this. This chain joins TRBV7-9 and TRBJ2-1; TRBD2 matches at 12 bases. The CDR3 is 15 amino acids. Germline loops: CDR1 SEHNR, CDR2 FQNEAQ (reference sequence). The DNA of the CDR3 is TGTGCCAGCAGCCTAGCGGGAGGGCTCCACAATGAGCAGTTCTTC. Translation: CASSLAGGLHNEQFF.

The J gene is TRBJ2-2, the V gene TRBV24-1; D is perhaps TRBD2 (5 bases). CDR1 and CDR2 from the germline V gene are KGHDR and SFDVKD. This CDR3 spans 13 amino acids. The germline V and J ends were trimmed by 5 bases and 7 bases, with 10 bases remaining between them. The CDR3 bases are TGTGCCACCAGTGCCACCGGGAACGGGGAGCTGTTTTTT. Protein sequence: CATSATGNGELFF.